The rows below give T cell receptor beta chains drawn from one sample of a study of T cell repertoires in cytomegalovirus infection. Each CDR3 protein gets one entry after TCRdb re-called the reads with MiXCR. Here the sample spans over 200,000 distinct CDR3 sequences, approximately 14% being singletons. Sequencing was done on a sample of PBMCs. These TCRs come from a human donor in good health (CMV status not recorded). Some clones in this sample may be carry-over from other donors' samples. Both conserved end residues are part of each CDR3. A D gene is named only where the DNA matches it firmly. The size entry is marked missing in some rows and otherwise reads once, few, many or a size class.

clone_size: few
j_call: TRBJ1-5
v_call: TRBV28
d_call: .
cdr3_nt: TGTGCCAGCAGTTCGGTGCGGAGCAATCAGCCCCAGCATTTT
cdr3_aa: CASSSVRSNQPQHF

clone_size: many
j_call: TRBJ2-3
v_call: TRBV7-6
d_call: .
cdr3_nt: TGTGCCAGCAGCTTAGTCCACCGCTTGGATACGCAGTATTTT
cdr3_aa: CASSLVHRLDTQYF

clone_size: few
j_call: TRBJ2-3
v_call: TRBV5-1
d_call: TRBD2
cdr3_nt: TGCGCCAGCAGCTTTAGCGGGGGCCCCTACAAAGATACGCAGTATTTT
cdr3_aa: CASSFSGGPYKDTQYF

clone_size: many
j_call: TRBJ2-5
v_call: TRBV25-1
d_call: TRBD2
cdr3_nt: TGTGCCAGCAGTGATCCCGGGACTAGCCTCTTACAAGAGACCCAGTACTTC
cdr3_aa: CASSDPGTSLLQETQYF

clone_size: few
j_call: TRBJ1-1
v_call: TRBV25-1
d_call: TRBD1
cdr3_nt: TGTGCCAGCAGTGGAAGGGCTGGGACAGGGAGGAACACTGAAGCTTTCTTT
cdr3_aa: CASSGRAGTGRNTEAFF

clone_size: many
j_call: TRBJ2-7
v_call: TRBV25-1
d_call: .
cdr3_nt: TGTGCCAGCAGCATTTTCTCTGGAAGCGAGCAGTACTTC
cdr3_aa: CASSIFSGSEQYF

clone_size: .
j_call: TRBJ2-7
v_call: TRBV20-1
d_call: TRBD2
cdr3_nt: TGCAGTGCTACATACACTAGCGGCAACTCCTACGAGCAGTACTTC
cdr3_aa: CSATYTSGNSYEQYF

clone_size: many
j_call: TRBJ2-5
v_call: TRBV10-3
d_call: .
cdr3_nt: TGTGCCATCAGTGAGTCCGGGGCAGCCCAAGAGACCCAGTACTTC
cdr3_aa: CAISESGAAQETQYF

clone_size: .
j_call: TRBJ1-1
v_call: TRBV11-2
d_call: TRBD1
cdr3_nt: TGTGCCAGCAGCTCGGGGGGGGCCGGGACAGGGAGTACTGAAGCTTTCTTT
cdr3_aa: CASSSGGAGTGSTEAFF

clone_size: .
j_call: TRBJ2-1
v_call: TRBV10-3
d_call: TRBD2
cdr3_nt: TGTGCCATCAAACCGGGACTAGCAGACAATGAGCAGTTCTTC
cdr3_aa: CAIKPGLADNEQFF

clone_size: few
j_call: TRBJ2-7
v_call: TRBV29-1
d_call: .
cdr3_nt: TGCAGCGTCCGAACAGGAACGACCTACGAGCAGTACTTC
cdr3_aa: CSVRTGTTYEQYF

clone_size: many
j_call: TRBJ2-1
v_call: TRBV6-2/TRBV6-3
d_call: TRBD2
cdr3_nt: TGTGCCAGTCTAGCGGGAGGACACAATGAGCAGTTCTTC
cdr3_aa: CASLAGGHNEQFF

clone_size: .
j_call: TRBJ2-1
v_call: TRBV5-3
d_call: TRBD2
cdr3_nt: TGTGCCAGCAGCCCCGCGGGCGGGAGAACCCAGGGCAATGAGCAGTTCTTC
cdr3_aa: CASSPAGGRTQGNEQFF

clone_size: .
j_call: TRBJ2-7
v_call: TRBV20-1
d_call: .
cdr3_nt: TGCAGTGCGGAATTCTACGAGCAGTACTTC
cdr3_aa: CSAEFYEQYF

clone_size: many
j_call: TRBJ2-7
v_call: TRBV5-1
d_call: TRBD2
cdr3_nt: TGCGCCAGCAGCTTGAGGGGTCGGACTAGCGGGAGGTTCTACGAGCAGTACTTC
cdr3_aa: CASSLRGRTSGRFYEQYF

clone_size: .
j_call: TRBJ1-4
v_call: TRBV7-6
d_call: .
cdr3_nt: TGTGCCAGCAGCCCGGTAACGGCTAATGAAAAACTGTTTTTT
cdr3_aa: CASSPVTANEKLFF

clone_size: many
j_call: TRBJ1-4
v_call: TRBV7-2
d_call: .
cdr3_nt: TGTGCCAGCAGCTCACAACGGCATGAAAAACTGTTTTTT
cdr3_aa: CASSSQRHEKLFF

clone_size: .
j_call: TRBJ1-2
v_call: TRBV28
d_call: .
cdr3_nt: TGTGCCAGCAACTCCCCTCCCGGGACCATCTATGGCTACACCTTC
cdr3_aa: CASNSPPGTIYGYTF

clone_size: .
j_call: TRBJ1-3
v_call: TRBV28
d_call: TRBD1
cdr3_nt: TGTGCCAGCACCCCATGGGACAGTGGAAACACCATATATTTT
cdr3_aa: CASTPWDSGNTIYF

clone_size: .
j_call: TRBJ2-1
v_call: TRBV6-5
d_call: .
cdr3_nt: TGTGCCAGCTCCCTGGGGGAGGATGAGCAGTTCTTC
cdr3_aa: CASSLGEDEQFF

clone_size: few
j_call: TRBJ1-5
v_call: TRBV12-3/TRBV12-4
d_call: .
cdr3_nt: TGTGCCAGCACGGGCCAGGGGACTATTGGCAATCAGCCCCAGCATTTT
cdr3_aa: CASTGQGTIGNQPQHF

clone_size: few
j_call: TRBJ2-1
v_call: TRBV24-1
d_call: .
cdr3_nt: TGTGCCACCAGTGATGGCAGCTCCTACAATGAGCAGTTCTTC
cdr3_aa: CATSDGSSYNEQFF

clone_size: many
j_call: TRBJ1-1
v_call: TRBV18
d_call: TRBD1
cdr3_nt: TGTGCCAGCTCACCCTCGACAGGGGACACTGAAGCTTTCTTT
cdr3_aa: CASSPSTGDTEAFF

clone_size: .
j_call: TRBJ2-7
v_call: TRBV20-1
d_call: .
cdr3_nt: TGCAGTGCTAGAGATCCCCGGGCTAGCTCCTACGAGCAGTACTTC
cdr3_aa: CSARDPRASSYEQYF

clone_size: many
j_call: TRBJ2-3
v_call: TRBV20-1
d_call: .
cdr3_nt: TGCAGTGCTAGAGATGGGAGTTTTGACTCAGATACGCAGTATTTT
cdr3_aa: CSARDGSFDSDTQYF

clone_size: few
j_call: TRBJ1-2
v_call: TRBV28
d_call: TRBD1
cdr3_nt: TGTGCCTGCGAGGGGGCCCCAAACTATGGCTACACCTTC
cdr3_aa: CACEGAPNYGYTF

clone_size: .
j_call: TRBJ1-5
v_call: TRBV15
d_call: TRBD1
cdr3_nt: TGTGCCACCAGCACGGGACAGGGCAAAAATCAGCCCCAGCATTTT
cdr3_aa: CATSTGQGKNQPQHF

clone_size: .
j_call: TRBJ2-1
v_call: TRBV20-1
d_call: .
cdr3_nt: TGCAGTGCTACCTCCATGATAGGTAGCCGGGGTGAGCAGTTCTTC
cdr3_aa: CSATSMIGSRGEQFF

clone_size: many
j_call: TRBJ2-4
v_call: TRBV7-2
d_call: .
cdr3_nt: TGTGCCAGCAGCTTAAACGGAGCCAAAAACATTCAGTACTTC
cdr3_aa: CASSLNGAKNIQYF

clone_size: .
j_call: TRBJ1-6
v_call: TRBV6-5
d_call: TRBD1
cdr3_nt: TGTGCCAGCAGTGCTGGACAGGGGGCTTCACCCCTCCACTTT
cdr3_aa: CASSAGQGASPLHF

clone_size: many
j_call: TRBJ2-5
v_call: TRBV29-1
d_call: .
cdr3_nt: TGCAGCGTTGTACAGCAAGAGACCCAGTACTTC
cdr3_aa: CSVVQQETQYF

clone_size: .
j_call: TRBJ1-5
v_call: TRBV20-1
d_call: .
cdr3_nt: TGCAGTGCCCCCAGGGACTTAGATCAGCCCCAGCATTTT
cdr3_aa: CSAPRDLDQPQHF

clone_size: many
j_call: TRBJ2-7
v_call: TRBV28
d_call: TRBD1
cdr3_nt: TGTGCCAGCACCGTCGCCGGGACAGCCTCATACGAGCAGTACTTC
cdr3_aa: CASTVAGTASYEQYF

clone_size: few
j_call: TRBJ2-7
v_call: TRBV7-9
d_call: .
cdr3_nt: TGTGCCAGCAGCTTAGGTGGGAGTGGTGACGAGCAGTACTTC
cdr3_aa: CASSLGGSGDEQYF

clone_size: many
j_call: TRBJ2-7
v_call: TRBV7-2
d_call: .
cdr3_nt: TGTGCCAGCAGCCTGAACAGGGGGGGGTACGAGCAGTACTTC
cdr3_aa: CASSLNRGGYEQYF

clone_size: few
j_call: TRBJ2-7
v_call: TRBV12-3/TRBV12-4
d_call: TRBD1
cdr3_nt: TGTGCCAGCAGTGTCCGGGACAGGAATTCCTACGAGCAGTACTTC
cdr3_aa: CASSVRDRNSYEQYF

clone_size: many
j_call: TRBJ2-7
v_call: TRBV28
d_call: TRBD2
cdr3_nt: TGTGCCAGCAGTTTAGTAGCGGGGGGGACTGGGGAGCAGTACTTC
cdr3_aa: CASSLVAGGTGEQYF

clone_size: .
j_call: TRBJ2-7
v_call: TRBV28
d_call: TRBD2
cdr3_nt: TGTGCCAGTGGCTTGGGCCTAGCGGGATATGAGCAGTACTTC
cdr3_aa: CASGLGLAGYEQYF

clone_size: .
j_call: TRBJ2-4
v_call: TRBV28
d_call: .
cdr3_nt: TGTGCCAGCAGACAAGGAATAGCCAAAAACATTCAGTACTTC
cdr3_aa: CASRQGIAKNIQYF

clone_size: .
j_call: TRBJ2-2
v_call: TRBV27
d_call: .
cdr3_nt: TGTGCCAGCAGTTTAATCGGCTTGTCGGGCGGGGAGCTGTTTTTT
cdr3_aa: CASSLIGLSGGELFF

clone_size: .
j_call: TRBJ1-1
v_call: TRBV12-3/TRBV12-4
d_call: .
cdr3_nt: TGTGCCAGCACCTCCAGGGGAAAAACTGAAGCTTTCTTT
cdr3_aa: CASTSRGKTEAFF

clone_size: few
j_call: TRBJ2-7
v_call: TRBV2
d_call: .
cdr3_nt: TGTGCCAGCAGTGCCAGGGGCAACTACGAGCAGTACTTC
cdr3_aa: CASSARGNYEQYF

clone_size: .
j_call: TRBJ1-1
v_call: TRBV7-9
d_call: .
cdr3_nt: TGTGCCAGCAGCTCCCTATTGAACACTGAAGCTTTCTTT
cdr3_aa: CASSSLLNTEAFF

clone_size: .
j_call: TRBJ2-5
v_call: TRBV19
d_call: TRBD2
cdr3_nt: TGTGCCAGTAGTAGGGACGGGGGGGAGACCCAGTACTTC
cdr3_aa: CASSRDGGETQYF